This TCR beta chain derives from a study of blood T cell repertoires in COVID-19. Across the study: The United States, Italy and Spain provided the acute and convalescent COVID-19 samples. Sources were T cells, B-cell-depleted T cells, or PBMCs; the material itself was cDNA or gDNA.

Per the original methods: Reference gene primer amplification gave nucleated cell count estimates. The protocol was immunoSEQ multiplex PCR, while the TCRdb copy is restricted to in-frame clones and leaves out a portion. V, J and clone size are taken as reported in that table, and D and trimming were inferred from the DNA itself. This table holds approximately 140,000 clones, roughly 85% found once. The TCR was taken from a man aged 55 to 70 with acute or convalescent COVID-19. Sequencing input: peripheral blood.

The CDR3 loop reads CASSVDPVVTNTEAFF. The CDR3 DNA follows: TGTGCCAGCAGCGTAGATCCGGTTGTCACGAACACTGAAGCTTTCTTT. The chain combines TRBV9 with TRBJ1-1; the D is unclear. CDR1 is SGDLS, CDR2 YYNGEE, per germline. Trimming cost V 0 bases and J 1 base, with 13 bases left between them. The CDR3 consists of 16 residues.